This is a list of T cell receptor beta chains from one sample in a study of blood T cells in healthy people across ages. TCRdb reanalysed the 5' RACE reads using MiXCR and keeps one entry per CDR3 protein. The sample yields some 710,000 distinct CDR3 sequences, about 20% seen once. Sequenced: blood. The origin of the receptors is a man in his sixties or seventies in good health. CDR3s include the opening cysteine and the closing phenylalanine or tryptophan. A D gene is named only where the DNA matches it firmly. Clone size is shown for a subset of rows, as once, few, many or a class of expanded clone.

d_gene	v_gene	j_gene	abundance	CDR3aa	CDR3nt
NA	TRBV20-1	TRBJ2-1	NA	CSARAEIFYNEQFF	TGCAGTGCTAGAGCTGAAATCTTCTACAATGAGCAGTTCTTC
NA	TRBV3-1	TRBJ2-1	NA	CASSFASYNEQFF	TGTGCCAGCAGCTTCGCGTCCTACAATGAGCAGTTCTTC
NA	TRBV11-2	TRBJ2-1	NA	CASSIANNEQFF	TGTGCCAGCAGCATAGCAAACAATGAGCAGTTCTTC
NA	TRBV10-3	TRBJ1-4	few	CAISESTAYNEKLFF	TGTGCCATCAGTGAGTCGACAGCCTATAATGAAAAACTGTTTTTT
NA	TRBV9	TRBJ2-2	NA	CASSGRTGWNTGELFF	TGTGCCAGCAGCGGAAGGACCGGGTGGAACACCGGGGAGCTGTTTTTT
NA	TRBV6-2/TRBV6-3	TRBJ2-7	many	CASRVDVREQYF	TGTGCCAGCAGGGTCGACGTGAGGGAGCAGTACTTC
TRBD1	TRBV20-1	TRBJ2-5	few	CSAESDRLQETQYF	TGCAGTGCTGAATCGGACAGGTTACAAGAGACCCAGTACTTC
TRBD2	TRBV15	TRBJ2-3	few	CATSRDPGGRSDTQYF	TGTGCCACCAGCAGAGATCCGGGGGGGCGATCAGATACGCAGTATTTT
NA	TRBV24-1	TRBJ2-7	few	CATSDPSKTGSYEQYF	TGTGCCACCAGTGATCCGTCAAAGACTGGCTCCTACGAGCAGTACTTC
TRBD1	TRBV12-3/TRBV12-4	TRBJ1-1	NA	CASSLIQGVTEAFF	TGTGCCAGCAGTTTAATACAGGGGGTGACTGAAGCTTTCTTT
NA	TRBV6-2/TRBV6-3	TRBJ2-3	few	CASSRPDSAVDTQYF	TGTGCCAGCTCACGCCCGGACAGCGCTGTGGACACGCAGTATTTT
NA	TRBV5-1	TRBJ2-7	few	CASSLGQAEGEQYF	TGCGCCAGCAGCTTGGGACAGGCCGAGGGTGAGCAGTACTTC
TRBD1	TRBV6-1	TRBJ1-6	NA	CASSRQGLFPTDSPLHF	TGTGCCAGCAGTCGACAGGGACTCTTCCCCACAGATTCACCCCTCCACTTT
TRBD1	TRBV20-1	TRBJ1-5	few	CSALGTAYSNQPQHF	TGCAGTGCTCTCGGGACAGCCTACAGCAATCAGCCCCAGCATTTT
NA	TRBV20-1	TRBJ2-7	NA	CSASAYEQYF	TGCAGTGCTAGTGCCTACGAGCAGTACTTC
NA	TRBV30	TRBJ1-1	NA	CAWNRRGWNRNTEAFF	TGTGCCTGGAACCGGCGGGGGTGGAACAGGAACACTGAAGCTTTCTTT
NA	TRBV30	TRBJ1-1	NA	CAWSTDLDTEAFF	TGTGCCTGGAGTACAGACCTGGACACTGAAGCTTTCTTT
NA	TRBV6-1	TRBJ1-5	few	CASSEVGDQPQHF	TGTGCCAGCAGTGAAGTTGGGGATCAGCCCCAGCATTTT
NA	TRBV6-5	TRBJ1-4	few	CASSYAVFLGGELFF	TGTGCCAGCAGTTACGCTGTATTTTTGGGTGGGGAACTGTTTTTT
NA	TRBV3-1	TRBJ2-6	NA	CASRPNSGTSGSGANVLTF	TGTGCCAGCAGGCCAAATTCCGGGACGTCGGGCTCTGGGGCCAACGTCCTGACTTTC
NA	TRBV13	TRBJ2-7	NA	CASSPGPTYEQYF	TGTGCCAGCAGCCCTGGACCAACCTACGAGCAGTACTTC
NA	TRBV11-3	TRBJ1-4	NA	CASSLGGGQKLFF	TGTGCCAGCAGCTTAGGGGGAGGCCAGAAACTGTTTTTT
NA	TRBV9	TRBJ2-3	NA	CASSPTGRSDTQYF	TGTGCCAGCAGCCCGACAGGGAGGTCAGATACGCAGTATTTT
NA	TRBV11-2	TRBJ2-2	NA	CASSLDRRRTGELFF	TGTGCCAGCAGCTTAGATCGGCGAAGAACCGGGGAGCTGTTTTTT
TRBD1	TRBV10-3	TRBJ1-4	NA	CAISEQGTQVGKLFF	TGTGCCATCAGTGAACAGGGGACTCAGGTGGGAAAACTGTTTTTT
TRBD1	TRBV28	TRBJ1-5	NA	CASSEAQGAGNQPQHF	TGTGCCAGCAGTGAAGCACAGGGGGCTGGCAATCAGCCCCAGCATTTT
NA	TRBV2	TRBJ1-6	NA	CARRGQGNSPLHF	TGTGCCCGACGGGGGCAGGGGAATTCACCCCTCCACTTT
NA	TRBV5-6	TRBJ2-3	few	CASSLARDGDSTDTQYF	TGTGCCAGCAGCTTGGCCCGGGACGGAGACAGCACAGATACGCAGTATTTT
NA	TRBV10-3	TRBJ2-1	few	CAITEDTHNEQFF	TGTGCCATCACCGAAGACACCCACAATGAGCAGTTCTTC
NA	TRBV11-3	TRBJ2-3	NA	CASSSRGLLGSDTQYF	TGTGCCAGCAGCTCGAGGGGTTTATTAGGTTCAGATACGCAGTATTTT
NA	TRBV5-1	TRBJ2-1	few	CASSPPSGANEQFF	TGCGCCAGCAGCCCCCCGAGTGGGGCGAATGAGCAGTTCTTC
NA	TRBV2	TRBJ1-5	NA	CASRGSQGKGNQPQHF	TGTGCCAGCAGAGGCTCACAGGGAAAGGGCAATCAGCCCCAGCATTTT
TRBD1	TRBV12-3/TRBV12-4	TRBJ1-2	NA	CASSDRGLLGYTF	TGTGCCAGCAGTGACAGGGGGCTCCTAGGCTACACCTTC
TRBD1	TRBV7-3	TRBJ2-3	few	CASSLRTGNTDTQYF	TGTGCCAGCAGCCTCCGGACAGGGAACACAGATACGCAGTATTTT
NA	TRBV9	TRBJ2-1	NA	CASSDGSPNNEQFF	TGTGCCAGCAGCGACGGGTCTCCAAACAATGAGCAGTTCTTC
NA	TRBV2	TRBJ2-1	many	CASSGGRSQFF	TGTGCCAGCAGTGGAGGCAGGTCGCAGTTCTTC
TRBD2	TRBV6-5	TRBJ2-1	few	CASSSGLAGDEQFF	TGTGCCAGCAGCTCGGGACTAGCGGGCGATGAGCAGTTCTTC
NA	TRBV5-1	TRBJ1-2	NA	CASSLGSSLEGYTF	TGCGCCAGCAGCTTGGGTTCATCCCTCGAGGGCTACACCTTC
NA	TRBV29-1	TRBJ2-1	many	CSVRPAGEQFF	TGCAGCGTTCGACCGGCCGGTGAGCAGTTCTTC
TRBD2	TRBV5-1	TRBJ2-3	few	CASSLRLAGGLGDTQYF	TGCGCCAGCAGCTTGAGACTAGCGGGGGGGCTGGGGGATACGCAGTATTTT
NA	TRBV5-6	TRBJ1-5	NA	CASSLSGHGNQPQHF	TGTGCCAGCAGCTTGTCTGGGCATGGCAATCAGCCCCAGCATTTT
NA	TRBV12-3/TRBV12-4	TRBJ2-5	few	CASSWSDWQETQYF	TGTGCCAGCAGTTGGTCTGACTGGCAAGAGACCCAGTACTTC
NA	TRBV4-2	TRBJ2-3	many	CASSQVRGSTDTQYF	TGTGCCAGCAGCCAAGTGCGGGGAAGCACAGATACGCAGTATTTT
TRBD1	TRBV20-1	TRBJ1-2	NA	CSAAGTGALGYTF	TGCAGTGCAGCCGGGACAGGGGCGCTTGGCTACACCTTC
NA	TRBV7-2	TRBJ2-1	few	CASSQGVTQPPYF	TGTGCCAGCAGCCAAGGGGTAACCCAACCCCCGTACTTC
NA	TRBV7-6	TRBJ1-4	NA	CASSLRLREKLFF	TGTGCCAGCAGCTTAAGATTGAGGGAAAAACTGTTTTTT
TRBD1	TRBV7-9	TRBJ1-2	many	CASSLGQGIGYTF	TGTGCCAGCAGTCTTGGACAGGGAATTGGCTACACCTTC
NA	TRBV5-1	TRBJ2-1	NA	CASSPSWGDNEQFF	TGCGCCAGCAGCCCCTCGTGGGGGGACAATGAGCAGTTCTTC